The T cell receptor (beta chain) under discussion was sequenced for a study of blood T cell repertoires in COVID-19. Study overall: Samples taken during acute and convalescent COVID-19 were collected in the United States, Italy and Spain.

Assay used: immunoSEQ multiplex PCR; TCRdb lists only in-frame clones, some missing. The sample lists more than 150,000 clones, roughly nine tenths occurring once. This TCR derives from a man in his 70s with active or convalescent COVID-19. Source material: peripheral blood.

DNA of the CDR3: TGTGCCAGCAGCGTATCCTCAACCACCGCGGGGGCCTATAATTCACCCCTCCACTTT. This sequence encodes CASSVSSTTAGAYNSPLHF. The rearrangement links TRBV9 to TRBJ1-6; D might be TRBD1 (5 bases). CDR3 length equals 19 residues. The germline V gene encodes CDR1 SGDLS and CDR2 YYNGEE. V lost 1 base and J 2 bases, leaving 19 bases between the germline ends.